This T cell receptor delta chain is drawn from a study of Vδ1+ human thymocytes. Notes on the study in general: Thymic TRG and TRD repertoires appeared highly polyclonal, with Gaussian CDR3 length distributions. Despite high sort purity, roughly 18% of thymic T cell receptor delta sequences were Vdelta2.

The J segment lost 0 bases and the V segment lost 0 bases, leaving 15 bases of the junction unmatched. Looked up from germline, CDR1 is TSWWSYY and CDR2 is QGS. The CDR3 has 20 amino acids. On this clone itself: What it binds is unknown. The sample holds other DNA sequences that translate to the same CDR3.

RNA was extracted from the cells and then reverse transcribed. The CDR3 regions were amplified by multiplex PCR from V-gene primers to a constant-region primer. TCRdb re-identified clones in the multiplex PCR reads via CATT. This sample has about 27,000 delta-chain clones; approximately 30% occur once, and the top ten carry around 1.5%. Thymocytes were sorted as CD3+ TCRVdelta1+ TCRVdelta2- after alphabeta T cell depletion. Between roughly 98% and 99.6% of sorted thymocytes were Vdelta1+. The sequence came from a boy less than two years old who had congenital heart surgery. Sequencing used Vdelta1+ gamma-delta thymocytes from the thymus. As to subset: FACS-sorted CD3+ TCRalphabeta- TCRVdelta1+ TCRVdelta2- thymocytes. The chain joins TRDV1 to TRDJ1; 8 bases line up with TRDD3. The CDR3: CALGELLLAGGGSYTDKLIF. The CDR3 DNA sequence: TGTGCTCTTGGGGAACTACTTCTTGCTGGGGGAGGATCGTACACCGATAAACTCATCTTT.